A single sample gave rise to the 10 T cell receptor beta chains below, sequenced in a study of T cell repertoires in cytomegalovirus infection. TCRdb ran MiXCR on the reads and lists one entry per CDR3 protein. The data hold approximately 500,000 distinct CDR3 sequences, with approximately 15% observed a single time. Sequenced input: CD8+ T cells from PBMCs. These TCRs come from a human donor in good health (CMV status not recorded). Some clones in this sample may be carry-over from other donors' samples.

This clonotype was observed many times. The V call is TRBV7-2, the J call TRBJ2-3, with D uncertain. This CDR3 has 15 residues. Germline-derived CDR1 and CDR2 are SGHTA and FQGNSA. V gave up 1 base and J gave up 0 bases, with 8 bases separating them. The chain's CDR3 is CASSLGKRSTDTQYF. CDR3 coding DNA: TGTGCCAGCAGCTTAGGAAAGAGGAGCACAGATACGCAGTATTTT.

Of note for this clonotype: It may be a read error: a sequence one base away is much more abundant. The V call is TRBV10-3, the J call TRBJ2-7; tentatively, D is TRBD1 or TRBD2 (5 bases each). CDR3 size: 15 residues. CDR1 and CDR2 from the germline V gene are ENHRY and SYGVKD. CDR3 bases: TGTGCCATCAGTGGAAGTTCAGGGAGCTCCTACGTGCAGTACTTC. Its translation is CAISGSSGSSYVQYF.

The chain links TRBV7-4 to TRBJ1-2, with 8 bases fitting TRBD1. Looked up from germline, CDR1 is SGHVT and CDR2 is SQSDAQ. With 2 bases clipped from V and 4 bases from J, the junction kept 9 bases outside the gene matches. CDR3 size: 16 residues. The CDR3 DNA reads as TGTGCCAGCAGCTTAAGGGAACAGGGGGATGTCTATGGCTACACCTTC. Its translation is CASSLREQGDVYGYTF.

This clonotype occurred a few times. CDR3 sequence: CASSHPTGAKNIQYF. The CDR3 bases are TGCGCCAGCAGCCATCCGACAGGGGCAAAAAACATTCAGTACTTC. V and J are TRBV4-1 and TRBJ2-4, with 8 bases that match TRBD1. The CDR3 covers 15 residues. Unmatched junction bases numbered 5, after V lost 3 bases and J lost 4 bases. The germline gives CDR1 MGHRA, CDR2 YSYEKL.

This clonotype occurred many times. The chain carries TRBV28 and TRBJ2-1; the D gene could be TRBD1 or TRBD2 (6 bases each). Looked up from germline, CDR1 is MDHEN and CDR2 is SYDVKM. The CDR3 is 13 residues long. V was shortened by 8 bases and J by 5 bases, with 13 bases between the two germline ends. In DNA form, the CDR3 reads TGTGCCAGCCGGGGGCTGGACCACAATGAGCAGTTCTTC. Its translation: CASRGLDHNEQFF.

The rearrangement links TRBV9 to TRBJ2-6; no firm D call. V lost 0 bases and J lost 0, with 10 bases in between. The germline V gene encodes CDR1 SGDLS and CDR2 YYNGEE. The CDR3 totals 17 residues. The CDR3 spells CASSVGERFSGANVLTF. In DNA form, the CDR3 reads TGTGCCAGCAGCGTAGGGGAACGGTTCTCTGGGGCCAACGTCCTGACTTTC.

The V gene is TRBV2, the J gene TRBJ1-5, with TRBD1 matching 8 bases. Germline CDR1 is SNHLY and CDR2 is FYNNEI. The CDR3 totals 15 residues. V lost 5 bases to trimming and J lost 7 bases; unmatched junction nucleotides: 10. Written as DNA, the CDR3 is TGTGCCAGCAGTTTGGACAGGGAGGGGATGCAGCCCCAGCATTTT. This sequence encodes CASSLDREGMQPQHF.

The V and J genes are TRBV27 and TRBJ2-7; 7 nucleotides line up with TRBD1. The CDR3 totals 14 residues. V dropped 10 bases and J dropped 0; count of bases not matched to a gene: 9. From germline, CDR1 is MNHEY and CDR2 SMNVEV (reference sequence). The CDR3 spells CATSGQASSYEQYF. CDR3 sequence (DNA): TGTGCCACCTCAGGACAGGCCTCCTCCTACGAGCAGTACTTC.

V and J are TRBV20-1 and TRBJ2-1; D perhaps matches TRBD2 (5 bases). Germline CDR1 DFQATT, CDR2 SNEGSKA (reference sequence). The V end was cut by 3 bases, the J end by 6 bases, with 15 bases between. CDR3 length: 14 residues. DNA for the CDR3: TGCAGTGCTAGGAAACGGGGAACCTGCAATGAGCAGTTCTTC. Amino acids: CSARKRGTCNEQFF.

This clonotype appeared a single time. Without the conserved terminal phenylalanine or tryptophan, this CDR3 likely stems from a read error. The rearrangement joins TRBV5-4 to TRBJ2-4; D possibly corresponds to TRBD2 (6 bases). Trimming took 3 bases from V and 0 from J, leaving 13 bases between them. CDR3 length: 16 residues. CDR1 SGHNT and CDR2 YYREEE come from the germline V gene (reference sequence). The CDR3: CASSWGRDSAKNIQYL. The CDR3 nucleotides are TGTGCCAGCAGCTGGGGACGGGACTCAGCCAAAAACATTCAGTACTTA.